The 24 T cell receptor beta chains in this list originate from one sample, sequenced in a study of T cells in Graves' hyperthyroidism and ophthalmopathy. Researchers amplified the TCR beta CDR3 regions from RNA transcripts. In the first-round RT-PCR of the TCR CDR3, the HTBI primer set was used. TCRdb re-called the multiplex PCR reads with MiXCR, one entry per CDR3 protein. The sample shows some 600,000 distinct CDR3 sequences, approximately 14% of them seen only once. Sequenced material: blood. These receptors all come from a woman aged 25 to 39 with Graves' hyperthyroidism that later progressed to Graves' ophthalmopathy.

In this sample, this clonotype turned up many times. The rearrangement joins TRBV2 to TRBJ2-6; D gene ambiguous. Germline V gene data show CDR1 as SNHLY and CDR2 as FYNNEI. The CDR3 totals 15 residues. Trimming pared 6 bases from V and 0 bases from J, leaving 9 bases between. The CDR3 loop is CASSTRSSGANVLTF. CDR3 DNA sequence: TGTGCCAGCAGCACCAGGAGCTCTGGGGCCAACGTCCTGACTTTC.

This clonotype occurred a few times. V and J are TRBV20-1 and TRBJ2-5; a possible D gene is TRBD1 (5 bases). Germline assignment: CDR1 DFQATT and CDR2 SNEGSKA (reference sequence). This CDR3 has 14 residues. Trimming cost V 5 bases and J 2 bases, with 15 bases left between them. CDR3 amino acids: CSAHNLRQQETQYF. The CDR3 DNA is TGCAGTGCTCACAACTTGAGACAGCAAGAGACCCAGTACTTC.

This clonotype was seen ten or more times. The V gene is TRBV2, the J gene TRBJ2-7; 7 bases fit TRBD2. Germline lookup yields CDR1 SNHLY and CDR2 FYNNEI. This CDR3 is built from 17 residues. V lost 7 bases, J lost 3 bases, and 18 bases stayed unmatched. CDR3 sequence: CASTSSGLAVVNYEQYF. The CDR3 DNA reads TGTGCCAGCACCTCGAGTGGGCTAGCGGTAGTCAACTACGAGCAGTACTTC. The full variable domain, rest sourced from reference TRBV2 and TRBJ2-7, is EPEVTQTPSHQVTQMGQEVILRCVPISNHLYFYWYRQILGQKVEFLVSFYNNEISEKSEIFDDQFSVERPDGSNFTLKIRSTKLEDSAMYFCASTSSGLAVVNYEQYFGPGTRLTVT.

This clonotype was seen ten or more times. J is TRBJ2-4 and V is TRBV28, with 9 bases that match TRBD1. The V and J ends lost 8 bases and 15 bases, in that order; junction bases with no gene match: 5. The germline CDR1 and CDR2 sequences are MDHEN and SYDVKM. The CDR3 extends over 10 amino acids. CDR3 in DNA: TGTGCCAGCGGAGGACAGGGGTGGTACTTC. It codes for CASGGQGWYF.

This clonotype has ten or more counts. The rearrangement links TRBV30 to TRBJ1-1; TRBD1 matches 10 bases. Germline V lookup: CDR1 GTSNPN, CDR2 SVGIG (reference sequence). The V and J ends lost 3 bases and 5 bases, in that order; junction bases with no gene match: 6. The CDR3 sequence is 14 residues long. In DNA form, the CDR3 reads TGTGCCTGGAGCGAACGGGACAGGGGAACTGAAGCTTTCTTT. Translated, it gives CAWSERDRGTEAFF.

In its sample, this clonotype was seen many times. The chain employs TRBV27 and TRBJ1-4; 8 bases match TRBD1. V dropped 5 bases and J dropped 5; count of bases not matched to a gene: 7. Germline lookup yields CDR1 MNHEY and CDR2 SMNVEV (reference sequence). This CDR3 has 15 amino acids. The chain's CDR3 is CASSPRQGINEKLFF. CDR3 in DNA: TGTGCCAGCAGTCCCCGACAGGGGATAAATGAAAAACTGTTTTTT.

This clonotype was seen a few times. The chain links TRBV3-1 to TRBJ2-3; TRBD1 or TRBD2 may be the D gene (6 bases each). CDR1 and CDR2 from the germline V gene are LGHDT and YNNKEL (reference sequence). This CDR3 is 14 amino acids long. V lost 6 bases to trimming and J lost 1 base, with 11 bases between them. DNA of the CDR3: TGTGCCAGCAGGGGGGCTAGCGGCACAGATACGCAGTATTTT. Translated, it gives CASRGASGTDTQYF.

This clonotype appeared a few times. The CDR3 DNA reads as TGTGCCAGCAGCACCCCTCAGGGGATGGCTAATGAAAAACTGTTTTTT. It codes for CASSTPQGMANEKLFF. The chain combines TRBV27 with TRBJ1-4; perhaps TRBD1 as D (6 bases). Germline-derived CDR1 and CDR2 are MNHEY and SMNVEV (reference sequence). The CDR3 spans 16 residues. V was cut by 6 bases and J by 3 bases, with 17 bases left in between.

The genes are TRBV30 and TRBJ1-5; 8 bases match TRBD1. There are 13 residues in the CDR3. The ends lost 4 bases at V and 7 bases at J; junction bases unmatched: 6. Germline V gene data show CDR1 as GTSNPN and CDR2 as SVGIG (reference sequence). The CDR3 DNA reads TGTGCCTGGACAGGGGGCGCAGGGCAGCCCCAGCATTTT. Translation: CAWTGGAGQPQHF.

This clonotype was observed a few times. The chain combines TRBV30 with TRBJ2-6; D gene unclear. CDR1 and CDR2 from the germline V gene are GTSNPN and SVGIG (reference sequence). V shed 4 bases and J shed 2 bases, with 9 bases lying between them. The CDR3 length is 14 residues. The CDR3 is CAWTPEAGANVLTF. Written as DNA, the CDR3 is TGTGCCTGGACCCCAGAGGCTGGGGCCAACGTCCTGACTTTC.

This clonotype was seen only a few times. This chain joins TRBV19 and TRBJ2-1; 10 bases are a match to TRBD1. V was pared by 3 bases and J by 2 bases, with 4 bases of the junction left unmatched. Per the germline V gene, CDR1 is LNHDA and CDR2 is SQIVND (reference sequence). This CDR3 has 16 residues. The DNA of the CDR3 is TGTGCCAGTAGTATGGGGACAGGGGTCACCTACAATGAGCAGTTCTTC. Translated, it gives CASSMGTGVTYNEQFF.

This chain uses TRBV19 with TRBJ1-6, with D perhaps matching TRBD1 (5 bases). Germline CDR1 reads LNHDA; CDR2 reads SQIVND (reference sequence). The CDR3 is 15 residues long. Trimming left V 4 bases short and J 9 bases short, with 16 bases between. CDR3 loop: CASSSREGNSSPLHF. The DNA of the CDR3 is TGTGCCAGTAGTAGTCGGGAGGGGAACAGTTCACCCCTCCACTTT.

This clonotype showed up many times. V gene TRBV5-1 combines with J gene TRBJ2-1; D gene unclear. The germline V and J ends were trimmed by 4 bases and 0 bases, with 8 bases remaining between them. CDR3 size: 14 residues. CDR1 and CDR2 from the germline V gene are SGHRS and YFSETQ. Here the CDR3 DNA reads TGCGCCAGCAGCCAAATGAGCTCCTACAATGAGCAGTTCTTC. This sequence encodes CASSQMSSYNEQFF.

This clonotype was found many times. The chain uses TRBV7-2 and TRBJ2-3; 7 nucleotides line up with TRBD2. Germline trimming cut 5 bases from V and 6 bases from J; bases unmatched to any gene: 8. Germline CDR1 and CDR2: SGHTA and FQGNSA. The CDR3 is 14 residues long. CDR3 sequence: CASSPAGERDTQYF. In DNA, the CDR3 is TGTGCCAGCAGCCCGGCGGGGGAGCGGGATACGCAGTATTTT.

The chain carries TRBV7-3 and TRBJ2-3, with D unresolved. Germline V gene data show CDR1 as SGHTA and CDR2 as FQGTGA. V was shortened by 8 bases and J by 0 bases, with 9 bases between the two germline ends. CDR3 size: 13 residues. The CDR3: CASGNYSTDTQYF. The CDR3 DNA reads as TGTGCCAGCGGCAACTATAGCACAGATACGCAGTATTTT. Full variable domain (missing parts from reference TRBV7-3 and TRBJ2-3): GAGVSQTPSNKVTEKGKYVELRCDPISGHTALYWYRQSLGQGPEFLIYFQGTGAADDSGLPNDRFFAVRPEGSVSTLKIQRTERGDSAVYLCASGNYSTDTQYFGPGTRLTVL.

This clonotype has ten or more counts. The J gene is TRBJ1-2, the V gene TRBV2, with TRBD1 as a possible D gene (5 bases). The CDR3 covers 16 residues. V lost 0 bases and J 1 base, leaving 12 bases between the germline ends. CDR1 SNHLY and CDR2 FYNNEI come from the germline V gene. For the CDR3, the DNA is TGTGCCAGCAGTGAAGCGGACATTCAGGGTAACTATGGCTACACCTTC. Protein product: CASSEADIQGNYGYTF.

This clonotype was picked up many times. The genes are TRBV2 and TRBJ2-7; 10 bases agree with TRBD1. Trimming at V came to 2 bases and at J to 5 bases, leaving 15 bases not matched to a gene. Germline values: CDR1 SNHLY, CDR2 FYNNEI. The CDR3 is 18 residues long. CDR3 in amino acids: CASSEFLTGGAELNEQYF. The CDR3 region has the DNA TGTGCCAGCAGTGAATTTCTGACAGGGGGCGCGGAACTGAACGAGCAGTACTTC.

This clonotype was observed at least ten times. V gene TRBV4-1 combines with J gene TRBJ2-7; the match to TRBD1 covers 8 bases. The V segment lost 1 base and the J segment 7 bases; nucleotides outside the gene matches: 6. The CDR3 consists of 14 residues. CDR1 is MGHRA, CDR2 YSYEKL, per germline. The CDR3 is CASSQGTGGMEQYF. The CDR3 DNA reads as TGCGCCAGCAGCCAAGGAACAGGGGGAATGGAGCAGTACTTC.

This clonotype showed up many times. The J gene is TRBJ1-1, the V gene TRBV6-1; D uncertain. Germline CDR1 is MNHNS and CDR2 is SASEGT. The CDR3 is made up of 15 amino acids. V lost 10 bases to trimming and J lost 3 bases, with 21 bases between them. CDR3 sequence: CATDSGGVWYTEAFF. CDR3 coding DNA: TGTGCCACCGACTCCGGCGGGGTTTGGTACACTGAAGCTTTCTTT.

This clonotype has ten or more counts. CDR3 nucleotides: TGTGCCAGCAGCTTTGAACTAGCGGTAGGGGAGCTGTTTTTT. Residues: CASSFELAVGELFF. This chain uses TRBV7-2 with TRBJ2-2, with 8 bases that match TRBD2. The CDR3 loop spans 14 amino acids. With V trimmed by 3 bases and J by 8 bases, 5 bases remained unmatched. Germline values: CDR1 SGHTA, CDR2 FQGNSA.

This clonotype was counted at least ten times. This sequence joins TRBV29-1 and TRBJ1-4, with D maybe TRBD1 (5 bases). The CDR3 consists of 16 residues. The germline V gene has CDR1 SQVTM and CDR2 ANQGSEA. The V gene lost 5 bases and the J gene lost 0 bases, with 16 bases spanning the gap. CDR3 protein: CSVLGHESATNEKLFF. The CDR3 DNA reads as TGCAGCGTTTTAGGACACGAGAGCGCAACTAATGAAAAACTGTTTTTT. The entire variable domain, with the rest obtained from reference TRBV29-1 and TRBJ1-4, is as follows: SAVISQKPSRDICQRGTSLTIQCQVDSQVTMMFWYRQQPGQSLTLIATANQGSEATYESGFVIDKFPISRPNLTFSTLTVSNMSPEDSSIYLCSVLGHESATNEKLFFGSGTQLSVL.

The chain recombines TRBV5-1 with TRBJ2-5, with D perhaps matching TRBD1 or TRBD2 (6 bases each). CDR1 and CDR2 from the germline V gene are SGHRS and YFSETQ. V gave up 3 bases and J gave up 5 bases, with 23 bases separating them. The CDR3 covers 17 residues. CDR3 bases: TGCGCCAGCAGCTCTCTCGTTGGTAGCGGAAGGGGGGAGACCCAGTACTTC. Translation: CASSSLVGSGRGETQYF.

In its sample, this clonotype was seen many times. The genes are TRBV11-3 and TRBJ1-3; no clear D. The V end lost 6 bases, the J end lost 6 bases, and 6 bases lay between the germline ends. The CDR3 loop spans 11 amino acids. Germline CDR1 is SGHNT and CDR2 is YENEEA. DNA for the CDR3: TGTGCCAGCAGTACCATAAACACCATATATTTT. It encodes CASSTINTIYF.

This clonotype appeared many times. The chain uses TRBV29-1 and TRBJ1-1; D not resolved. CDR1 SQVTM and CDR2 ANQGSEA come from the germline V gene. Trimming stripped 2 bases from V and 10 bases from J, with 17 bases between. This CDR3 spans 13 amino acids. The DNA for the CDR3 is TGCAGCGTTGAAATACGGGGAAGAGTGGGAGCTTTCTTT. This encodes CSVEIRGRVGAFF.